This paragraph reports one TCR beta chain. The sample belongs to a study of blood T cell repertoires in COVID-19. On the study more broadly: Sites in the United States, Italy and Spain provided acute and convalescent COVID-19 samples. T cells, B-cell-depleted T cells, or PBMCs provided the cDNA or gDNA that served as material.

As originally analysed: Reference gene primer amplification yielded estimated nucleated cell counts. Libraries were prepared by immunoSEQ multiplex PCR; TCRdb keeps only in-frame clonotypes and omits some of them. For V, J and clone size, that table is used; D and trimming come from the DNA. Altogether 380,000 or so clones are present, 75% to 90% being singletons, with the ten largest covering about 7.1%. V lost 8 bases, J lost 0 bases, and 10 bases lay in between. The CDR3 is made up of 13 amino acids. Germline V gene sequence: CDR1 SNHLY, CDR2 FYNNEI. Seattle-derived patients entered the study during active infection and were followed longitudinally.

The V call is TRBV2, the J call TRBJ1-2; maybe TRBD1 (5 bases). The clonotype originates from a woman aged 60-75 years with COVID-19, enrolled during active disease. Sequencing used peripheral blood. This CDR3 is CASSGSSNYGYTF. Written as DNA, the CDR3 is TGTGCCAGCTCAGGGTCCTCTAACTATGGCTACACCTTC.